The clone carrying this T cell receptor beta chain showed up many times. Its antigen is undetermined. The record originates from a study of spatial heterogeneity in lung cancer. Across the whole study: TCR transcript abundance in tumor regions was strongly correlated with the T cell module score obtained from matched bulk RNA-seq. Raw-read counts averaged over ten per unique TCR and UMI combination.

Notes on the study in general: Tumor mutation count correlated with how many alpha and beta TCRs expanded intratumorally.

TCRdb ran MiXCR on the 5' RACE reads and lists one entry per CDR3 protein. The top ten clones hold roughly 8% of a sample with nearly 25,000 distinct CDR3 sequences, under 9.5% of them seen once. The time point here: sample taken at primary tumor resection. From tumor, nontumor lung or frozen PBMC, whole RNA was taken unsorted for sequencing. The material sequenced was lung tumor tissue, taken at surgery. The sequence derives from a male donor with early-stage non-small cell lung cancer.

The CDR3 DNA reads as TGTGCCAGCAGTTTCGGACTAGCGGGGATCACAGATACGCAGTATTTT. It codes for CASSFGLAGITDTQYF. The V and J genes are TRBV12-3 or TRBV12-4 and TRBJ2-3; the match to TRBD2 covers 12 bases. This CDR3 contains 16 residues. J gave up 2 bases and V 3 bases, and 3 bases lay outside the gene matches.